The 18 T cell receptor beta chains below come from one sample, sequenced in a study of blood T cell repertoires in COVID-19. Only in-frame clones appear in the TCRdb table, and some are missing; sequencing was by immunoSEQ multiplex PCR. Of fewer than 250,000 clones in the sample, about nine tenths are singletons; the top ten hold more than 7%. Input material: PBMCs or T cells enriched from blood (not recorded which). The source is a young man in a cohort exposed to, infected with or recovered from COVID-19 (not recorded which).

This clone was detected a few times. The CDR3 nucleotides read TGTGCCAGCAGCCCCTGGGACAGTGGAAACACCATATATTTT. Translation: CASSPWDSGNTIYF. This chain joins TRBV9 and TRBJ1-3, with TRBD1 identical over 7 bases. CDR3 size: 14 residues. Germline V gives CDR1 SGDLS, CDR2 YYNGEE. The J segment lost 3 bases and the V segment lost 4 bases, leaving 4 bases of the junction unmatched.

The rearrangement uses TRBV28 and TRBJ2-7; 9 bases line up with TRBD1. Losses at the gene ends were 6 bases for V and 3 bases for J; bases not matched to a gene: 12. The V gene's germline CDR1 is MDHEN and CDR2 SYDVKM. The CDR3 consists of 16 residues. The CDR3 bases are TGTGCCAGCAGCTTGCCGGACAGGGGAATAAGCTACGAGCAGTACTTC. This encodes CASSLPDRGISYEQYF.

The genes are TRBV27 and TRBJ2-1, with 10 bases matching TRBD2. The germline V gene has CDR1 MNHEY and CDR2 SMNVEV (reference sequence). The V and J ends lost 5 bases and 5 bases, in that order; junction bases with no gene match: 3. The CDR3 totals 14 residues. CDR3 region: CASSGLAGDNEQFF. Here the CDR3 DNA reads TGTGCCAGCAGTGGGCTAGCGGGAGACAATGAGCAGTTCTTC.

The CDR3 spells CASRRSFTNEKLFF. The CDR3 bases are TGTGCCAGCAGACGGAGTTTTACTAATGAAAAACTGTTTTTT. The chain links TRBV7-2 to TRBJ1-4; no definite D call. Germline V CDR1 and CDR2: SGHTA, FQGNSA. The CDR3 loop spans 14 amino acids. V gave up 6 bases and J gave up 2 bases, with 10 bases separating them.

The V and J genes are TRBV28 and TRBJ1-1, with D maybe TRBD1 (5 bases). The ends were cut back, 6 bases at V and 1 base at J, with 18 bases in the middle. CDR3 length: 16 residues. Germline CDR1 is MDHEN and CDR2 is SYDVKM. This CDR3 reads CASRDRGDLRNTEAFF. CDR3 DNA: TGTGCCAGCAGGGATAGGGGCGATTTACGGAACACTGAAGCTTTCTTT.

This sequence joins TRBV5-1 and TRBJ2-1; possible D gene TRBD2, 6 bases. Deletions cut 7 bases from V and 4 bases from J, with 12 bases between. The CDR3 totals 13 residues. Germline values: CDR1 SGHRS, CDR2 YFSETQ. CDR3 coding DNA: TGCGCCAGCGGCCGGGAGACTTACAATGAGCAGTTCTTC. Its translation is CASGRETYNEQFF.

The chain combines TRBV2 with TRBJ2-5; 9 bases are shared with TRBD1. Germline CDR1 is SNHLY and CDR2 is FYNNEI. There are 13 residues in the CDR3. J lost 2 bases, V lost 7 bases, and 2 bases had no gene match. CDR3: CASKTGGQETQYF. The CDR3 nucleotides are TGTGCCAGCAAGACAGGGGGGCAAGAGACCCAGTACTTC.

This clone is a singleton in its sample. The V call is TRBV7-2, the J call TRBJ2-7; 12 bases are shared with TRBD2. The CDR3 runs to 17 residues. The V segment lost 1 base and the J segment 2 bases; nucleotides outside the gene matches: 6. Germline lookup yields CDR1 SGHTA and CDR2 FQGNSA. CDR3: CASSLVLAGGIPYEQYF. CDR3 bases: TGTGCCAGCAGCTTAGTTCTAGCGGGAGGGATACCCTACGAGCAGTACTTC. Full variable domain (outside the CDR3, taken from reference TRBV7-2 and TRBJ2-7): GAGVSQSPSNKVTEKGKDVELRCDPISGHTALYWYRQSLGQGLEFLIYFQGNSAPDKSGLPSDRFSAERTGGSVSTLTIQRTQQEDSAVYLCASSLVLAGGIPYEQYFGPGTRLTVT.

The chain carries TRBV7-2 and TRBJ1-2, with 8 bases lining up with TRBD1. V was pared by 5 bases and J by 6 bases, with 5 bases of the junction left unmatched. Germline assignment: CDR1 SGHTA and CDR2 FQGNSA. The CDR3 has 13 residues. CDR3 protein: CASSMDRVHGYTF. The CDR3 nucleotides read TGTGCCAGCAGCATGGACAGGGTCCATGGCTACACCTTC.

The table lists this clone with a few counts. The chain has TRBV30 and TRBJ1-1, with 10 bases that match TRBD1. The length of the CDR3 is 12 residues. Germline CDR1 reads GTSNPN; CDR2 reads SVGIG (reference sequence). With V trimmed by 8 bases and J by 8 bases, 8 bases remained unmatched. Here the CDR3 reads CAGQGDPSEAFF. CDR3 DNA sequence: TGTGCCGGACAGGGGGATCCCTCCGAAGCTTTCTTT.

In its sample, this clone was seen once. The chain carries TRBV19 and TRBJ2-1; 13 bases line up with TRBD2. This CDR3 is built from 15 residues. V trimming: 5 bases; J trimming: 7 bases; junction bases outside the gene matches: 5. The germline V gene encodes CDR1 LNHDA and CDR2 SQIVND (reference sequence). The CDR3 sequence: CASSELAGGPNEQFF. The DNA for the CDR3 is TGTGCCAGTAGTGAACTAGCGGGAGGGCCGAATGAGCAGTTCTTC.

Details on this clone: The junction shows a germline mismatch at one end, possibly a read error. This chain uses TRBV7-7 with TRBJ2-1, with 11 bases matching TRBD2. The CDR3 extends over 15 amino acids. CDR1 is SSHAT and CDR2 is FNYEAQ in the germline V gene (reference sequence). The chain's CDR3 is CASSLVAGGGDEQFF. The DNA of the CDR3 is TGTGCTAGCAGCTTAGTAGCGGGAGGGGGGGATGAGCAGTTCTTC.

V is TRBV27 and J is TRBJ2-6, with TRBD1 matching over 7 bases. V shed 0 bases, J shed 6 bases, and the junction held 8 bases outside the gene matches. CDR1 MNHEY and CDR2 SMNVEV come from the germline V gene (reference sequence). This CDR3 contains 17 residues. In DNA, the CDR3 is TGTGCCAGCAGTTTATCCGACAGGGCAGGCCCGGCCAACGTCCTGACTTTC. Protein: CASSLSDRAGPANVLTF.

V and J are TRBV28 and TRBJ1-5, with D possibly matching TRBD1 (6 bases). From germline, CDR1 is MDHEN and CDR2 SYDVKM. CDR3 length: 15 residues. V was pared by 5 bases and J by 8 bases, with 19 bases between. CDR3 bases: TGTGCCAGCAGTGTACAGCTTAACAGGGTGGAGCCCCAGCATTTT. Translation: CASSVQLNRVEPQHF. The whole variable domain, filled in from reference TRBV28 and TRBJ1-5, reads DVKVTQSSRYLVKRTGEKVFLECVQDMDHENMFWYRQDPGLGLRLIYFSYDVKMKEKGDIPEGYSVSREKKERFSLILESASTNQTSMYLCASSVQLNRVEPQHFGDGTRLSIL.

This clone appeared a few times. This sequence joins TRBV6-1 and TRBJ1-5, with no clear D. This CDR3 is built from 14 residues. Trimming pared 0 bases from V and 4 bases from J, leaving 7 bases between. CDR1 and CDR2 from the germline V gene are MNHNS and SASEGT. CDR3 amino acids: CASSEAPTNQPQHF. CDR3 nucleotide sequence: TGTGCCAGCAGTGAAGCCCCCACAAATCAGCCCCAGCATTTT.

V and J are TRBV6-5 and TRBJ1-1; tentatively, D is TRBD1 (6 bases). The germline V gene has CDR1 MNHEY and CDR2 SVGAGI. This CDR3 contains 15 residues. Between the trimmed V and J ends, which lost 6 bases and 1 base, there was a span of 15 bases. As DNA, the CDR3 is TGTGCCAGCAGGGACCAAGACAGGACGAACACTGAAGCTTTCTTT. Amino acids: CASRDQDRTNTEAFF.

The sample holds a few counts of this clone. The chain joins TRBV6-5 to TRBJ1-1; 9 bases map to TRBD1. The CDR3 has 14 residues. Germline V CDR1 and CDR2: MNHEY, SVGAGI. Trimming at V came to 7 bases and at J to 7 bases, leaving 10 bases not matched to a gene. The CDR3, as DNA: TGTGCCAGCAAGCTCGAGACAGGGGGTATTGAAGCTTTCTTT. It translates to CASKLETGGIEAFF.

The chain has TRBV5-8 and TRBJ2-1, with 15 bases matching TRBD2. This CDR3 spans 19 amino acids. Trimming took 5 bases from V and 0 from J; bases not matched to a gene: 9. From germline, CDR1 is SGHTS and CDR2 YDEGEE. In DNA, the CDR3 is TGTGCCAGCAGGACGATCGGACTAGCGGGAGGGTCCTCCTACAATGAGCAGTTCTTC. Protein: CASRTIGLAGGSSYNEQFF.